The 22 T cell receptor beta chains reported below all come from one sample, sequenced in a study of molecular identifiers for immune sequencing clone quantification. MiXCR was run by TCRdb on the PCR reads, yielding one entry per CDR3 protein. Counted here are 300,000 to 350,000 distinct CDR3 sequences, 20% to 25% occurring once; the ten biggest clones make up approximately 0.85%. Input material: naive CD8+ T cells from blood, with Jurkat cell RNA spiked in. As to subset: FACS-sorted CD8+CD4-CCR7+CD45RA+ naive T cells. The receptors stem from a human donor in good health. Some libraries in this study had Jurkat cell RNA spiked in.

This clonotype has a count of ten or more. The chain combines TRBV20-1 with TRBJ2-7; TRBD1 matches at 10 bases. The CDR3 covers 15 residues. Losses at the gene ends were 2 bases for V and 3 bases for J; bases not matched to a gene: 7. The germline gives CDR1 DFQATT, CDR2 SNEGSKA (reference sequence). The CDR3 region is CSARNRGQGGYEQYF. The CDR3, as DNA: TGCAGTGCTAGAAACCGCGGACAGGGGGGCTACGAGCAGTACTTC.

This clonotype occurred many times. The chain has TRBV12-3 or TRBV12-4 and TRBJ1-2; the D is unclear. The CDR3 consists of 13 residues. V was pared by 5 bases and J by 10 bases, with 17 bases between. As DNA, the CDR3 is TGTGCCAGCAGTGGCGGCCTAAGGAGGCTCTACACCTTC. Amino acid sequence: CASSGGLRRLYTF.

This clonotype was observed many times. The V and J genes are TRBV6-2 or TRBV6-3 and TRBJ1-5; D not resolved. This CDR3 is built from 13 residues. Per the germline V gene, CDR1 is MNHEY and CDR2 is SVGEGT. V was shortened by 2 bases and J by 4 bases, with 6 bases between the two germline ends. The CDR3 loop reads CASSYPENQPQHF. In DNA, the CDR3 is TGTGCCAGCAGTTACCCGGAAAATCAGCCCCAGCATTTT.

On this clonotype itself: A read error is possible here, since a much larger clone lies one base away. This sequence joins TRBV12-3 or TRBV12-4 and TRBJ2-7; 12 nucleotides line up with TRBD1. Trimming cost V 5 bases and J 6 bases; bases outside gene matches: 5. The CDR3 has 14 amino acids. Here the CDR3 reads CASSGGTGGTEQYF. The CDR3 coding sequence is TGTGCCAGCAGTGGGGGGACAGGGGGCACCGAGCAGTACTTC.

A note on this clonotype: A read error may be the cause here, since a much bigger clone is one base away. The rearrangement links TRBV20-1 to TRBJ2-5, with D hard to call. CDR1 DFQATT and CDR2 SNEGSKA come from the germline V gene (reference sequence). The CDR3 totals 12 residues. CDR3 in amino acids: CSARVVGENQYF. The CDR3 coding sequence is TGCAGTGCTAGAGTTGTCGGAGAGAACCAGTACTTC.

The table lists this clonotype with many counts. The chain joins TRBV24-1 to TRBJ2-1, with D possibly being TRBD2 (5 bases). Looked up from germline, CDR1 is KGHDR and CDR2 is SFDVKD. CDR3 length: 14 amino acids. V was clipped by 4 bases and J by 4 bases, with 10 bases between them. Here the CDR3 DNA reads TGTGCCACCAGTGAACGGGGAGTATACAATGAGCAGTTCTTC. Its protein product is CATSERGVYNEQFF.

With respect to this clonotype: The junction departs from the called germline gene at one end, perhaps through a read error. This rearrangement joins TRBV13 to TRBJ1-1; D uncertain. The germline gives CDR1 PRHDT, CDR2 FYEKMQ (reference sequence). The CDR3 has 11 residues. The CDR3 bases are TGTGCCTGCAGCCATGGTACTGAAGCTTTCTTT. As protein: CACSHGTEAFF.

This clonotype was seen at least ten times. This chain connects TRBV27 to TRBJ1-5; D is undetermined. The V gene lost 3 bases and the J gene lost 0 bases, with 9 bases spanning the gap. The CDR3 is 15 residues long. Germline V gives CDR1 MNHEY, CDR2 SMNVEV (reference sequence). The CDR3 DNA sequence: TGTGCCAGCAGTTTGGCCAGTCATAGCAATCAGCCCCAGCATTTT. This encodes CASSLASHSNQPQHF.

This clonotype has a count of ten or more. The chain combines TRBV7-9 with TRBJ2-3; D is uncertain. The germline CDR1 and CDR2 sequences are SEHNR and FQNEAQ (reference sequence). V shed 5 bases and J shed 6 bases, with 9 bases lying between them. The CDR3 is 12 residues long. The CDR3 nucleotides are TGTGCCAGCAGCCCTAACCCGGATACGCAGTATTTT. Amino acid sequence: CASSPNPDTQYF. The full variable domain, rest sourced from reference TRBV7-9 and TRBJ2-3, is DTGVSQNPRHKITKRGQNVTFRCDPISEHNRLYWYRQTLGQGPEFLTYFQNEAQLEKSRLLSDRFSAERPKGSFSTLEIQRTEQGDSAMYLCASSPNPDTQYFGPGTRLTVL.

Comments on this clonotype: A much larger clone differs from this one at a single base, so this may be a read error. The chain couples TRBV28 to TRBJ1-1; weak D call: TRBD1 (5 bases). The CDR3 totals 14 residues. Trimming took off 6 bases at V and 10 bases at J, with 21 bases between the two ends. CDR1 MDHEN and CDR2 SYDVKM come from the germline V gene. The CDR3 spells CASRSGRAVEGAFF. CDR3 in DNA: TGTGCCAGCAGATCCGGCAGGGCGGTGGAGGGAGCTTTCTTT.

In its sample, this clonotype was seen many times. The V and J genes are TRBV7-9 and TRBJ1-3; D not certain. The germline V gene encodes CDR1 SEHNR and CDR2 FQNEAQ (reference sequence). V was clipped by 7 bases and J by 0 bases, with 10 bases between them. The CDR3 length is 14 residues. The CDR3 reads CASTDVTSGNTIYF. In nucleotides, the CDR3 is TGTGCCAGCACCGATGTGACCTCTGGAAACACCATATATTTT.

This clonotype showed up many times. The chain has TRBV4-1 and TRBJ2-1; D assignment may be TRBD1 or TRBD2 (5 bases each). There are 14 residues in the CDR3. CDR1 and CDR2 from the germline V gene are MGHRA and YSYEKL. The V and J ends lost 0 bases and 8 bases respectively, with 11 bases between them. The CDR3 loop is CASSQDSQGDEQFF. The DNA of the CDR3 is TGCGCCAGCAGCCAAGATAGTCAGGGAGATGAGCAGTTCTTC.

There are many counts of this clonotype. The V gene is TRBV2, the J gene TRBJ2-1; 12 nucleotides align to TRBD2. Trimming cost V 10 bases and J 12 bases; bases outside gene matches: 7. The CDR3 sequence is 12 residues long. Looked up from germline, CDR1 is SNHLY and CDR2 is FYNNEI. The CDR3 DNA sequence: TGTGCCACTAGCGGGGGGGGCCGCCTGCAGTTCTTC. Translated, it gives CATSGGGRLQFF.

A word on this clonotype: Given a much more abundant clone one base away, this may be a read error. The CDR3 carries no conserved terminal phenylalanine or tryptophan, so it likely arises from a read error. The J gene is TRBJ2-5, the V gene TRBV16, with TRBD2 matching 9 bases. Germline V gene lookup returns CDR1 KGHSY and CDR2 FQNENV. The CDR3 totals 15 residues. The junction had 4 bases not matched to a gene; V was cut back by 2 bases and J by 3 bases. For the CDR3, the DNA is TGTGCCAGCAGCCAAATGGCTAGCGGGAAAGAGACCCAGTACTGC. Translated, it gives CASSQMASGKETQYC.

The rearrangement uses TRBV7-9 and TRBJ1-3; possibly TRBD1 for D (5 bases). Trimming left V 4 bases short and J 3 bases short, with 13 bases between. CDR1 is SEHNR, CDR2 FQNEAQ, per germline (reference sequence). The CDR3 covers 15 residues. In DNA form, the CDR3 reads TGTGCCAGCAGCTATAGCGGGGCTGATGGAAACACCATATATTTT. It yields the protein CASSYSGADGNTIYF. Complete variable domain (other parts from reference TRBV7-9 and TRBJ1-3): DTGVSQNPRHKITKRGQNVTFRCDPISEHNRLYWYRQTLGQGPEFLTYFQNEAQLEKSRLLSDRFSAERPKGSFSTLEIQRTEQGDSAMYLCASSYSGADGNTIYFGEGSWLTVV.

About this clonotype itself: This sequence may be a read error, since a much larger clone differs from it by one base. The rearrangement uses TRBV28 and TRBJ2-7; no firm D call. The length of the CDR3 is 14 residues. V was trimmed by 1 base and J by 2 bases, leaving 9 bases between them. Germline values: CDR1 MDHEN, CDR2 SYDVKM. For the CDR3, the DNA is TGTGCCAGCAGTTTATTGGCGAGAGCCTACGAGCAGTACTTC. Amino acids: CASSLLARAYEQYF. The full variable domain, in which reference TRBV28 and TRBJ2-7 provide the parts outside the CDR3, is DVKVTQSSRYLVKRTGEKVFLECVQDMDHENMFWYRQDPGLGLRLIYFSYDVKMKEKGDIPEGYSVSREKKERFSLILESASTNQTSMYLCASSLLARAYEQYFGPGTRLTVT.

This clonotype came up many times. J is TRBJ2-7 and V is TRBV7-9; 8 bases are shared with TRBD1. CDR3 length: 15 residues. Trimming took 5 bases from V and 2 from J; bases not matched to a gene: 8. In germline, CDR1 is SEHNR, CDR2 FQNEAQ (reference sequence). The CDR3 DNA follows: TGTGCCAGCAGCGTAACCAGGGGGCCAACCTACGAGCAGTACTTC. This translates into CASSVTRGPTYEQYF.

This clonotype was counted many times. This rearrangement joins TRBV4-3 to TRBJ2-6; possibly TRBD2 for D (6 bases). With 0 bases removed from V and 4 bases from J, the gap between germline ends came to 13 bases. CDR1 is LGHNA and CDR2 is YSLEER in the germline V gene. This CDR3 has 17 amino acids. The CDR3 sequence is CASSQDRRGSGANVLTF. For the CDR3, the DNA is TGCGCCAGCAGCCAAGACAGGAGGGGTTCCGGGGCCAACGTCCTGACTTTC.

J is TRBJ1-5 and V is TRBV3-1; no definite D call. Per germline, CDR1 LGHDT and CDR2 YNNKEL (reference sequence). CDR3 length equals 12 residues. V was trimmed by 3 bases and J by 4 bases, leaving 4 bases between them. The CDR3: CASSHANQPQHF. DNA of the CDR3: TGTGCCAGCAGCCATGCAAATCAGCCCCAGCATTTT.

This clonotype was recorded at least ten times. The chain joins TRBV2 to TRBJ2-7, with D uncertain. This CDR3 comprises 9 residues. Germline assignment: CDR1 SNHLY and CDR2 FYNNEI. Trimming took off 8 bases at V and 6 bases at J, with 5 bases between the two ends. CDR3 coding DNA: TGTGCCAGCTCCGGCGAGCAGTACTTC. It encodes CASSGEQYF.

In its sample, this clonotype was seen many times. The chain has TRBV7-9 and TRBJ1-1, with D perhaps matching TRBD1 (5 bases). Germline CDR1 is SEHNR and CDR2 is FQNEAQ (reference sequence). This CDR3 region has 14 residues. The V and J ends lost 5 bases and 5 bases respectively, with 15 bases between them. CDR3 amino acids: CASSPQDRYTEAFF. The CDR3 region has the DNA TGTGCCAGCAGCCCCCAAGACAGATATACTGAAGCTTTCTTT.

Comment on this clonotype: This may arise from a read error, as a much more abundant clone is one base away. J is TRBJ2-1 and V is TRBV12-3 or TRBV12-4; the D gene is possibly TRBD2 (5 bases). The CDR3 is made up of 11 amino acids. V gave up 3 bases and J gave up 8 bases, with 5 bases separating them. CDR3 sequence (DNA): TGTGCCAGCAGTTTCGGGGATGAGCAGTTCTTC. This codes for CASSFGDEQFF.